The 11 T cell receptor beta chains below all came from one sample that was sequenced in a study of T cell responses to AZD1222 COVID-19 vaccine. The protocol was immunoSEQ multiplex PCR, while the TCRdb copy is restricted to in-frame clones and leaves out a portion. The sample contains 100,000 to 150,000 clones, around 90% of which appear only once. The starting material was peripheral blood, obtained on day 0 of AZD1222 vaccination. These receptors all stem from an adult in good health.

Only one count was recorded for this clone. The chain couples TRBV6-1 to TRBJ1-2; the match to TRBD1 covers 8 bases. Germline values: CDR1 MNHNS, CDR2 SASEGT. This CDR3 is 18 amino acids long. The junction had 17 bases not matched to a gene; V was cut back by 2 bases and J by 6 bases. In DNA form, the CDR3 reads TGTGCCAGCAGTGAATTTGGATCAGGGGGCCCGCCTGGCCATGGCTACACCTTC. Protein product: CASSEFGSGGPPGHGYTF.

The rearrangement links TRBV28 to TRBJ2-2, with 9 bases fitting TRBD1. Germline lookup yields CDR1 MDHEN and CDR2 SYDVKM. The CDR3 runs to 14 residues. The trim removed 10 bases at V and 7 bases at J, leaving 10 bases unmatched. The CDR3 protein is CATHLQGADGELFF. CDR3 DNA: TGTGCCACCCACTTACAGGGGGCAGACGGGGAGCTGTTTTTT.

V is TRBV2 and J is TRBJ1-5; D gene ambiguous. V dropped 8 bases and J dropped 0 bases, with 14 bases sitting between them. This CDR3 spans 15 amino acids. Germline CDR1 and CDR2: SNHLY and FYNNEI. Written as DNA, the CDR3 is TGTGCCAGCCTGGACGGCTTATATAGCAATCAGCCCCAGCATTTT. The encoded protein is CASLDGLYSNQPQHF.

V and J are TRBV15 and TRBJ2-7, with D perhaps TRBD2 (6 bases). The germline gives CDR1 LNHNV, CDR2 YYDKDF (reference sequence). Trimming removed 5 bases from V and 7 bases from J, with 21 bases in between. There are 15 residues in the CDR3. CDR3 protein: CATSGRTRERGEQYF. In nucleotides, the CDR3 is TGTGCCACCAGCGGCCGGACACGGGAGAGGGGAGAGCAGTACTTC.

Concerning this clone: An end of the junction differs from the germline gene, which may be a read error. V is TRBV29-1 and J is TRBJ1-1; D gene ambiguous. Germline CDR1 SQVTM, CDR2 ANQGSEA. This CDR3 region has 11 residues. CDR3: CSVVGNSEAFF. In DNA, the CDR3 is TGCAGCGTTGTCGGGAACAGTGAAGCTTTCTTT. The complete variable domain, with remaining parts taken from reference TRBV29-1 and TRBJ1-1, reads SAVISQKPSRDICQRGTSLTIQCQVDSQVTMMFWYRQQPGQSLTLIATANQGSEATYESGFVIDKFPISRPNLTFSTLTVSNMSPEDSSIYLCSVVGNSEAFFGQGTRLTVV.

V usage is TRBV4-1 and J usage is TRBJ2-3; 7 bases fit TRBD1. This CDR3 has 16 amino acids. V lost 5 bases, J lost 2 bases, and 10 bases stayed unmatched. Germline V gene sequence: CDR1 MGHRA, CDR2 YSYEKL. CDR3: CASSSSRDSHTDTQYF. For the CDR3, the DNA is TGCGCCAGCAGCTCCTCCCGGGACAGCCACACAGATACGCAGTATTTT.

V gene TRBV12-3 or TRBV12-4 combines with J gene TRBJ1-2; tentative D call: TRBD1 (6 bases). V was cut by 7 bases and J by 12 bases, with 21 bases left in between. This CDR3 contains 13 residues. The CDR3 DNA is TGTGCCAGCACCCATGGCGGGGGGGCGACTAACACCTTC. The encoded protein is CASTHGGGATNTF.

This rearrangement joins TRBV7-6 to TRBJ2-5; D gene uncertain. CDR1 and CDR2 (germline): SGHVS, FNYEAQ. Trimming cost V 0 bases and J 3 bases, with 5 bases left between them. The CDR3 consists of 13 residues. The CDR3 bases are TGTGCCAGCAGCTTAGCCCGGGAAGAGACCCAGTACTTC. This sequence encodes CASSLAREETQYF.

The genes are TRBV3-1 (or the pseudogene TRBV3-2) and TRBJ1-6, with unresolved D. The CDR3 sequence is 15 residues long. Trimming cost V 0 bases and J 9 bases, with 12 bases left between them. CDR1 is LGHDT, CDR2 YNNKEL, per germline (reference sequence). As DNA, the CDR3 is TGTGCCAGCAGCCAAGATCTCGTGGGGTTTTCACCCCTCCACTTT. Protein: CASSQDLVGFSPLHF.

This clone came up once. This chain links TRBV9 with TRBJ2-3, with 7 bases aligning to TRBD1. CDR1 SGDLS and CDR2 YYNGEE come from the germline V gene. This CDR3 is 15 amino acids long. J gave up 4 bases and V 4 bases, and 9 bases lay outside the gene matches. The CDR3 sequence is CASSRDSSPADTQYF. The CDR3 DNA reads as TGTGCCAGCAGCCGGGACAGTTCCCCCGCAGATACGCAGTATTTT.

This rearrangement joins TRBV3-1 (or the pseudogene TRBV3-2) to TRBJ1-3; TRBD1 agrees at 7 bases. The CDR3 runs to 14 residues. V lost 1 base to trimming and J lost 7 bases; unmatched junction nucleotides: 4. The germline CDR1 and CDR2 sequences are LGHDT and YNNKEL (reference sequence). In nucleotides, the CDR3 is TGTGCCAGCAGCCAAGCGACAGGGAGGAACACCATATATTTT. Protein: CASSQATGRNTIYF.